Each of the 13 T cell receptor beta chains below was sequenced from the same sample in a study of persistence of HIV-infected CD4 T cells. The libraries were made with immunoSEQ version 4 in survey mode. Assay used: immunoSEQ multiplex PCR; TCRdb lists only in-frame clones, some missing. The sample carries approximately 35,000 clones, approximately 80% recorded once. Lysates of CMV-infected fibroblasts at approximately 9.4 ug/mL stimulated these cells. CD40L/CD69 double-negative CD45RO-high memory CD4+ T cells were collected. No cognate antigen is known for these TCRs. Sequencing was performed on CD4+ T cells sorted from PBMCs after roughly 18-hour stimulation, taken from a patient who received antiretroviral therapy. The source of these receptors is an adult man with HIV who was CMV-seropositive.

The gene calls are TRBV5-6 and TRBJ1-5; maybe TRBD1 (5 bases). CDR3 length equals 17 residues. The germline V gene has CDR1 SGHDT and CDR2 YYEEEE. The V and J ends lost 0 bases and 6 bases respectively, with 19 bases between them. CDR3 nucleotides: TGTGCCAGCAGCTTGGCCGGTTCAGGGACTTTGGCTCAGCCCCAGCATTTT. It codes for CASSLAGSGTLAQPQHF.

This clone was picked up one time. J is TRBJ1-2 and V is TRBV6-5; 9 bases match TRBD1. The CDR3 has 13 amino acids. Germline V gives CDR1 MNHEY, CDR2 SVGAGI. V trimming: 0 bases; J trimming: 7 bases; junction bases outside the gene matches: 0. CDR3 nucleotides: TGTGCCAGCAGTTACTCGACAGGGGGTGGCTACACCTTC. Protein: CASSYSTGGGYTF.

The chain uses TRBV3-1 (or the pseudogene TRBV3-2) and TRBJ2-1; TRBD2 aligns across 9 bases. J gave up 2 bases and V 3 bases, and 5 bases lay outside the gene matches. The CDR3 runs to 16 residues. The germline gives CDR1 LGHDT, CDR2 YNNKEL (reference sequence). CDR3 region: CASSHAVAGAYNEQFF. In DNA, the CDR3 is TGTGCCAGCAGCCATGCCGTAGCGGGGGCCTACAATGAGCAGTTCTTC.

V gene TRBV7-9 combines with J gene TRBJ1-2; 9 bases map to TRBD1. There are 16 residues in the CDR3. CDR1 SEHNR and CDR2 FQNEAQ come from the germline V gene (reference sequence). J gave up 2 bases and V 1 base, and 5 bases lay outside the gene matches. The DNA for the CDR3 is TGTGCCAGCAGCTTAGATCGGGGACAGGGCAACTATGGCTACACCTTC. Encoded protein: CASSLDRGQGNYGYTF.

The chain uses TRBV4-2 and TRBJ2-4; D might be TRBD2 (5 bases). Germline V gene sequence: CDR1 LGHNA, CDR2 YNFKEQ. V was clipped by 3 bases and J by 11 bases, with 11 bases between them. The CDR3 has 12 residues. The CDR3 here is CASSQAGLVQYF. CDR3 DNA: TGTGCCAGCAGCCAGGCTGGACTGGTTCAGTACTTC.

The gene calls are TRBV29-1 and TRBJ2-3; 10 bases match TRBD2. The germline CDR1 and CDR2 sequences are SQVTM and ANQGSEA. V shed 1 base and J 9 bases; nucleotides not matched to a gene: 16. This CDR3 comprises 17 residues. The CDR3 here is CSVEGGVAGGTRGTQYF. In nucleotides, the CDR3 is TGCAGCGTTGAAGGTGGGGTAGCGGGGGGCACCCGGGGGACGCAGTATTTT.

The V gene is TRBV4-3, the J gene TRBJ2-2; unclear D gene. Germline CDR1 reads LGHNA; CDR2 reads YSLEER. V was pared by 4 bases and J by 2 bases, with 8 bases between. This CDR3 is built from 14 residues. The CDR3 reads CASSRRINTGELFF. In nucleotides, the CDR3 is TGCGCCAGCAGCCGTCGGATCAACACCGGGGAGCTGTTTTTT.

The genes are TRBV2 and TRBJ2-5; TRBD1 matches 7 bases. Germline CDR1 reads SNHLY; CDR2 reads FYNNEI. V lost 6 bases and J lost 1; bases outside the gene matches: 8. The CDR3 is 15 amino acids. The CDR3 region is CASRQQGTLQETQYF. CDR3 sequence (DNA): TGTGCCAGCAGGCAACAGGGGACCCTCCAAGAGACCCAGTACTTC.

This chain links TRBV6-4 with TRBJ1-2; D remains unclear. The CDR3 loop spans 17 amino acids. The germline CDR1 and CDR2 sequences are MRHNA and SNTAGT. V was trimmed by 6 bases and J by 1 base, leaving 21 bases between them. CDR3 in amino acids: CASRKTLGKTYNYGYTF. The CDR3 nucleotides are TGTGCCAGCAGGAAGACCTTGGGGAAGACATATAACTATGGCTACACCTTC.

With regard to this clone: Other DNA sequences of this sample code for an identical CDR3. The chain has TRBV15 and TRBJ1-1; 11 bases line up with TRBD1. In germline, CDR1 is LNHNV, CDR2 YYDKDF (reference sequence). CDR3 length: 16 amino acids. With 1 base clipped from V and 4 bases from J, the junction kept 5 bases outside the gene matches. The CDR3 DNA follows: TGTGCCACCAGCAGAGCCGGGACAGGGGGATCCACTGAAGCTTTCTTT. Translating gives CATSRAGTGGSTEAFF.

The CDR3 is CASRKGQGAAGNTIYF. DNA of the CDR3: TGTGCCAGCAGAAAAGGACAGGGGGCGGCTGGAAACACCATATATTTT. V usage is TRBV27 and J usage is TRBJ1-3; 11 bases line up with TRBD1. CDR1 and CDR2 from the germline V gene are MNHEY and SMNVEV (reference sequence). V lost 6 bases, J lost 2 bases, and 6 bases stayed unmatched. CDR3 length: 16 amino acids.

The V call is TRBV11-3, the J call TRBJ2-1; 9 bases agree with TRBD2. Germline V gene data show CDR1 as SGHNT and CDR2 as YENEEA. CDR3 length equals 16 residues. After removal of 0 bases from V and 5 bases from J, the junction contained 5 bases not matched to a gene. The CDR3 region is CASSLDSTSGDNEQFF. The CDR3 DNA is TGTGCCAGCAGCTTAGATTCGACTAGCGGAGACAATGAGCAGTTCTTC. Looking up the rest from reference TRBV11-3 and TRBJ2-1 gives the full variable domain: EAGVVQSPRYKIIEKKQPVAFWCNPISGHNTLYWYLQNLGQGPELLIRYENEEAVDDSQLPKDRFSAERLKGVDSTLKIQPAELGDSAVYLCASSLDSTSGDNEQFFGPGTRLTVL.

The chain carries TRBV5-1 and TRBJ2-5; D might be TRBD2 (5 bases). This CDR3 comprises 11 residues. The germline V gene has CDR1 SGHRS and CDR2 YFSETQ. The V end was cut by 5 bases, the J end by 4 bases, with 6 bases between. The CDR3 coding sequence is TGCGCCAGCAGGGGAGCAGAGACCCAGTACTTC. Residues: CASRGAETQYF.